The 32 T cell receptor beta chains reported below all come from one sample, sequenced in a study of post-analysis software for immune sequencing data. Regarding the study as a whole: Controls showed lower frequencies than patients for a handful of TRBV segments, and TRBV5-6, TRBV5-1 and TRBV20-1 were among these.

These receptors are not linked to any known antigen. Carried by the TCR beta cDNA libraries were unique molecular identifiers. TCRdb reanalysed the PCR reads using MiXCR and keeps one entry per CDR3 protein. The sample records a few hundred thousand distinct CDR3 sequences, around a third being singletons. The sequenced material came from blood. These receptors were collected from a girl under 18 with multiple sclerosis.

This clonotype was seen only a few times. This chain connects TRBV5-1 to TRBJ1-2; D remains ambiguous. Germline assignment: CDR1 SGHRS and CDR2 YFSETQ. V was shortened by 1 base and J by 6 bases, with 19 bases between the two germline ends. CDR3 length: 16 residues. CDR3 protein: CASSLSTLIVLDGYTF. In nucleotides, the CDR3 is TGCGCCAGCAGCTTGAGTACCCTAATCGTGCTGGATGGCTACACCTTC.

This clonotype was seen more than once but under ten times. CDR3 in amino acids: CASSYGAGGTQYF. The CDR3 DNA sequence: TGCGCCAGCAGCTATGGTGCGGGAGGGACCCAGTACTTC. This chain joins TRBV5-1 and TRBJ2-5; 8 bases are shared with TRBD2. Per the germline V gene, CDR1 is SGHRS and CDR2 is YFSETQ. The V and J ends lost 3 bases and 7 bases, in that order; junction bases with no gene match: 5. There are 13 residues in the CDR3.

The rearrangement joins TRBV5-4 to TRBJ1-2; 7 nucleotides line up with TRBD1. There are 13 residues in the CDR3. The junction had 6 bases not matched to a gene; V was cut back by 4 bases and J by 6 bases. Germline V gene lookup returns CDR1 SGHNT and CDR2 YYREEE (reference sequence). CDR3 region: CASSPDRDHGYTF. The CDR3 DNA reads TGTGCCAGCAGCCCCGACAGGGATCATGGCTACACCTTC.

The chain combines TRBV4-1 with TRBJ2-1; no clear D gene. V was trimmed by 1 base and J by 2 bases, leaving 9 bases between them. The CDR3 length is 15 residues. Germline CDR1 and CDR2: MGHRA and YSYEKL. CDR3 nucleotide sequence: TGCGCCAGCAGCCAAGGGCACATTACCTACAATGAGCAGTTCTTC. Protein product: CASSQGHITYNEQFF.

This clonotype was observed a handful of times. The CDR3 region has the DNA TGTGCCAGCAGCTTAAAGGGGGTCCAAGAGACCCAGTACTTC. Amino acid sequence: CASSLKGVQETQYF. The V gene is TRBV7-9, the J gene TRBJ2-5; TRBD1 might be the D (6 bases). The CDR3 consists of 14 residues. Trimming removed 2 bases from V and 1 base from J, with 8 bases in between. In germline, CDR1 is SEHNR, CDR2 FQNEAQ (reference sequence). The variable domain in full, with the rest retrieved from reference TRBV7-9 and TRBJ2-5, is DTGVSQNPRHKITKRGQNVTFRCDPISEHNRLYWYRQTLGQGPEFLTYFQNEAQLEKSRLLSDRFSAERPKGSFSTLEIQRTEQGDSAMYLCASSLKGVQETQYFGPGTRLLVL.

This clonotype was detected a few times. The rearrangement joins TRBV10-3 to TRBJ2-3; D not certain. Germline CDR1 is ENHRY and CDR2 is SYGVKD. This CDR3 region has 14 residues. Trimming left V 3 bases short and J 5 bases short, with 12 bases between. CDR3 nucleotides: TGTGCCATCAGTGAAAGTAGAATACGAGATACGCAGTATTTT. Its translation: CAISESRIRDTQYF.

V gene TRBV12-3 or TRBV12-4 combines with J gene TRBJ2-7; tentatively, D is TRBD2 (6 bases). Trimming removed 1 base from V and 0 bases from J, with 19 bases in between. The CDR3 has 18 amino acids. The CDR3 DNA is TGTGCCAGCAGTTTAGAGATTATGGGGCGGGGCAGCTCCTACGAGCAGTACTTC. Translating gives CASSLEIMGRGSSYEQYF.

The rearrangement joins TRBV12-3 or TRBV12-4 to TRBJ2-7, with 12 bases lining up with TRBD1. The V gene end was trimmed by 3 bases and the J gene end by 4 bases; junction bases not matched to a gene: 7. The CDR3 sequence is 16 residues long. CDR3 region: CASSFQSGQGAYEQYF. In DNA form, the CDR3 reads TGTGCCAGCAGTTTTCAATCGGGACAGGGGGCATACGAGCAGTACTTC.

V gene TRBV5-1 combines with J gene TRBJ2-1; D perhaps matches TRBD2 (7 bases). Germline CDR1 reads SGHRS; CDR2 reads YFSETQ. The CDR3 extends over 14 amino acids. V lost 7 bases, J lost 0 bases, and 11 bases lay in between. CDR3: CASEGGGSYNEQFF. CDR3 in DNA: TGCGCCAGCGAAGGGGGGGGCTCCTACAATGAGCAGTTCTTC.

The table lists this clonotype with a few counts. The chain has TRBV12-3 or TRBV12-4 and TRBJ2-3; D gene uncertain. Trimming took off 3 bases at V and 8 bases at J, with 9 bases between the two ends. CDR3 length equals 12 residues. In DNA form, the CDR3 reads TGTGCCAGCAGTTTGGCTGGTGGTACGCAGTATTTT. Its translation: CASSLAGGTQYF.

This chain uses TRBV18 with TRBJ2-3; D may match TRBD1 or TRBD2 (6 bases each). The CDR3 is 14 amino acids. V was clipped by 0 bases and J by 4 bases, with 8 bases between them. Germline V gene lookup returns CDR1 KGHSH and CDR2 LQKENI. Written as DNA, the CDR3 is TGTGCCAGCTCACCACCGGGGGGCCCAGATACGCAGTATTTT. Protein sequence: CASSPPGGPDTQYF. Full variable domain (rest looked up from reference TRBV18 and TRBJ2-3): NAGVMQNPRHLVRRRGQEARLRCSPMKGHSHVYWYRQLPEEGLKFMVYLQKENIIDESGMPKERFSAEFPKEGPSILRIQQVVRGDSAAYFCASSPPGGPDTQYFGPGTRLTVL.

The gene calls are TRBV24-1 and TRBJ2-3; D is perhaps TRBD2 (5 bases). Looked up from germline, CDR1 is KGHDR and CDR2 is SFDVKD. The ends were cut back, 5 bases at V and 0 bases at J, with 11 bases in the middle. The CDR3 runs 15 residues. In nucleotides, the CDR3 is TGTGCCACCAGTGCGGGCGGGCCTAGCACAGATACGCAGTATTTT. Translation: CATSAGGPSTDTQYF.

This sequence joins TRBV12-3 or TRBV12-4 and TRBJ1-1; TRBD1 might be the D (5 bases). Trimming cost V 2 bases and J 3 bases, with 7 bases left between them. This CDR3 region has 13 residues. CDR3 nucleotides: TGTGCCAGCAGTTTAAAACAGGACACTGAAGCTTTCTTT. This codes for CASSLKQDTEAFF.

V gene TRBV20-1 combines with J gene TRBJ2-1; D uncertain. The better agreement between TRBJ2-7 and the DNA end casts doubt on the J call. Germline CDR1 is DFQATT and CDR2 is SNEGSKA (reference sequence). CDR3 length: 14 residues. The CDR3 loop is CSARDTVSYNEQYF. The CDR3 coding sequence is TGCAGTGCTAGAGATACAGTCTCCTACAATGAGCAGTACTTC.

This chain links TRBV29-1 with TRBJ2-1; 14 bases match TRBD2. The trim removed 7 bases at V and 0 bases at J, leaving 8 bases unmatched. Germline values: CDR1 SQVTM, CDR2 ANQGSEA. The length of the CDR3 is 17 residues. The CDR3 DNA is TGCAGCGCAGGACTAGCGGGGGGATTCAGCTCCTACAATGAGCAGTTCTTC. Amino acids: CSAGLAGGFSSYNEQFF.

The chain couples TRBV11-1 to TRBJ2-1; D gene ambiguous. The CDR3 extends over 15 amino acids. CDR1 and CDR2 (germline): SGHAT, FQDESV (reference sequence). Trimming removed 2 bases from V and 2 bases from J, with 10 bases in between. CDR3 sequence reads: CASSLSGYTYNEQFF. For the CDR3, the DNA is TGTGCCAGCAGCTTATCGGGTTATACCTACAATGAGCAGTTCTTC. Full variable domain (outside the CDR3, taken from reference TRBV11-1 and TRBJ2-1): EAEVAQSPRYKITEKSQAVAFWCDPISGHATLYWYRQILGQGPELLVQFQDESVVDDSQLPKDRFSAERLKGVDSTLKIQPAELGDSAMYLCASSLSGYTYNEQFFGPGTRLTVL.

J is TRBJ2-5 and V is TRBV6-5; 12 positions agree with TRBD2. Germline V CDR1 and CDR2: MNHEY, SVGAGI. V was pared by 0 bases and J by 5 bases, with 7 bases of the junction left unmatched. The CDR3 covers 17 residues. The CDR3: CASSYSASGGAGETQYF. As DNA, the CDR3 is TGTGCCAGCAGTTACTCCGCTAGCGGGGGGGCTGGGGAGACCCAGTACTTC.

J is TRBJ2-3 and V is TRBV20-1, with 11 bases fitting TRBD2. Germline trimming cut 3 bases from V and 5 bases from J; bases unmatched to any gene: 4. CDR1 and CDR2 from the germline V gene are DFQATT and SNEGSKA (reference sequence). This CDR3 region has 14 residues. The CDR3 sequence is CSASSGGAVDTQYF. CDR3 DNA sequence: TGCAGTGCTAGTAGCGGGGGGGCGGTAGATACGCAGTATTTT.

The chain joins TRBV5-1 to TRBJ2-1; no reliable D call. V lost 0 bases to trimming and J lost 9 bases, with 10 bases between them. The CDR3 consists of 13 residues. Germline V gives CDR1 SGHRS, CDR2 YFSETQ. The CDR3 nucleotides are TGCGCCAGCAGCTTGGGGGTGGTCGCTGAGCAGTTCTTC. Its protein product is CASSLGVVAEQFF.

The J gene is TRBJ2-1, the V gene TRBV6-1; D perhaps matches TRBD2 (7 bases). V lost 5 bases and J lost 4, with 27 bases in between. CDR1 MNHNS and CDR2 SASEGT come from the germline V gene. The CDR3 sequence is 19 residues long. CDR3 sequence (DNA): TGTGCCAGCAGTAATCTAGGCGGGGGCGCTGGCATAGGGTACAATGAGCAGTTCTTC. It translates to CASSNLGGGAGIGYNEQFF.

The chain is built from TRBV14 and TRBJ2-3; no clear D. V was trimmed by 9 bases and J by 3 bases, leaving 10 bases between them. Looked up from germline, CDR1 is SGHDN and CDR2 is FVKESK. The CDR3 is made up of 12 amino acids. The CDR3 DNA reads as TGTGCCAGTGGGCAGTTAACAGATACGCAGTATTTT. Its translation is CASGQLTDTQYF.

This clonotype has more than one count but fewer than ten. The V call is TRBV29-1, the J call TRBJ2-6; D remains ambiguous. The germline V and J ends were trimmed by 1 base and 1 base, with 5 bases remaining between them. In germline, CDR1 is SQVTM, CDR2 ANQGSEA. The CDR3 is 14 residues long. CDR3 in amino acids: CSVEAGSGANVLTF. The CDR3 bases are TGCAGCGTTGAAGCCGGGTCTGGGGCCAACGTCCTGACTTTC.

This chain joins TRBV4-2 and TRBJ1-2; 10 bases are a match to TRBD1. Germline lookup yields CDR1 LGHNA and CDR2 YNFKEQ. This CDR3 contains 17 residues. The V segment lost 4 bases and the J segment 2 bases; nucleotides outside the gene matches: 10. The CDR3 is CASSPQPGQGSNYGYTF. In nucleotides, the CDR3 is TGTGCCAGCAGCCCCCAACCGGGACAGGGGTCAAACTATGGCTACACCTTC.

V gene TRBV5-1 combines with J gene TRBJ2-7; a weak D match, TRBD2 (6 bases). The germline V gene has CDR1 SGHRS and CDR2 YFSETQ. Trimming left V 0 bases short and J 0 bases short, with 10 bases between. This CDR3 is built from 15 residues. The CDR3 region is CASSLVRGSSYEQYF. CDR3 nucleotides: TGCGCCAGCAGCTTGGTGCGGGGCAGCTCCTACGAGCAGTACTTC.

The chain combines TRBV6-6 with TRBJ2-7; TRBD1 matches 10 bases. V shed 4 bases and J 6 bases; nucleotides not matched to a gene: 12. Per germline, CDR1 MNHNY and CDR2 SVGAGI (reference sequence). This CDR3 region has 16 residues. The CDR3 sequence: CASSLRRQGAIGEQYF. DNA for the CDR3: TGTGCCAGCAGTTTACGACGACAGGGGGCAATTGGCGAGCAGTACTTC.

This sequence joins TRBV9 and TRBJ2-3; D gene ambiguous. Per germline, CDR1 SGDLS and CDR2 YYNGEE. This CDR3 spans 14 amino acids. V lost 1 base, J lost 5 bases, and 11 bases lay in between. CDR3 sequence (DNA): TGTGCCAGCAGCGTATATGGGCCCGGAGATACGCAGTATTTT. Amino acids: CASSVYGPGDTQYF.

The V and J genes are TRBV7-8 and TRBJ1-1; 8 bases align to TRBD1. The CDR3 loop spans 16 amino acids. Trimming cost V 2 bases and J 0 bases; bases outside gene matches: 5. Germline V gives CDR1 SGHVS, CDR2 FQNEAQ. The DNA for the CDR3 is TGTGCCAGCAGCTTACGTCAGGGGGCTATGAACACTGAAGCTTTCTTT. Its translation is CASSLRQGAMNTEAFF.

The chain is built from TRBV12-3 or TRBV12-4 and TRBJ2-1; 7 bases line up with TRBD1. CDR3 length: 13 amino acids. The J segment lost 8 bases and the V segment lost 6 bases, leaving 7 bases of the junction unmatched. The CDR3 is CASSSDRAHEQFF. The CDR3 DNA sequence: TGTGCCAGCAGCTCTGACAGGGCTCATGAGCAGTTCTTC.

A few counts support this clonotype. The chain combines TRBV6-6 with TRBJ1-4, with TRBD1 matching over 9 bases. This CDR3 comprises 15 residues. Germline loops: CDR1 MNHNY, CDR2 SVGAGI (reference sequence). The V gene end was trimmed by 7 bases and the J gene end by 8 bases; junction bases not matched to a gene: 11. DNA of the CDR3: TGTGCCAGCACCCTCTTCGGACAGGGGAAAGAAAAACTGTTTTTT. This sequence encodes CASTLFGQGKEKLFF.

The CDR3 DNA is TGCAGTGCTGAGGGGGGGGACGTATCATACAATGAGCAGTTCTTC. Amino acid sequence: CSAEGGDVSYNEQFF. This chain connects TRBV20-1 to TRBJ2-1; D possibly corresponds to TRBD2 (7 bases). From germline, CDR1 is DFQATT and CDR2 SNEGSKA (reference sequence). The CDR3 totals 15 residues. V lost 5 bases and J 4 bases, leaving 18 bases between the germline ends.

This clonotype came up a few times. In DNA, the CDR3 is TGCAGTGCTAGAGTAAACAGGGGCAGGCAGGCTTTCTTT. Translating it yields CSARVNRGRQAFF. The chain uses TRBV20-1 and TRBJ1-1, with 7 bases that match TRBD1. V lost 1 base, J lost 11 bases, and 10 bases stayed unmatched. The germline CDR1 and CDR2 sequences are DFQATT and SNEGSKA (reference sequence). This CDR3 is built from 13 residues.

CDR3 nucleotide sequence: TGTGCCAGCAGTTTATCCCTCCTCGGTGGGAGGGCCAACGTCCTGACTTTC. Amino acids: CASSLSLLGGRANVLTF. The V call is TRBV28, the J call TRBJ2-6, with D uncertain. CDR1 and CDR2 from the germline V gene are MDHEN and SYDVKM. V was clipped by 1 base and J by 5 bases, with 15 bases between them. The CDR3 contains 17 residues.